The source of this T cell receptor beta chain is a study of patients and donors after allogeneic stem cell transplantation. The germline V and J ends were trimmed by 10 bases and 0 bases, with 12 bases remaining between them. Per germline, CDR1 MDHEN and CDR2 SYDVKM. The CDR3 covers 13 residues. TCRdb used MiXCR to reprocess the RT-PCR reads, holding one entry per CDR3 protein. The profile shows about 39,000 distinct CDR3 sequences, more than 30% of them singletons. Many counts were recorded for this clonotype. Source material: blood, either unsorted or a sorted T cell fraction (not recorded which). The chain has TRBV28 and TRBJ1-1; a possible D gene is TRBD1 (6 bases). This receptor was obtained from a human donor who was either an allogeneic HSCT recipient or a stem cell or donor lymphocyte infusion donor (not recorded which). It is not recorded whose cells these are; they may come from a transplant donor. The CDR3 spells CATGDTVNTEAFF. The CDR3 region has the DNA TGTGCCACCGGGGACACCGTGAACACTGAAGCTTTCTTT.